This T cell receptor beta chain is from a study of control samples from healthy donors and cancer patients. Germline V gives CDR1 MDHEN, CDR2 SYDVKM. The ends were cut back, 6 bases at V and 2 bases at J, with 13 bases in the middle. The CDR3 is 14 residues long. The protocol was immunoSEQ multiplex PCR, while the TCRdb copy is restricted to in-frame clones and leaves out a portion. The sample carries under 70,000 clones, roughly 86% recorded once. The chain carries TRBV28 and TRBJ2-5, with D perhaps matching TRBD1 (7 bases). The TCR was taken from a man between 50 and 59 years old in good health. Material: blood. The CDR3 loop reads CASSSPGGQETQYF. The CDR3 DNA reads as TGTGCCAGCAGCAGTCCAGGGGGGCAAGAGACCCAGTACTTC.